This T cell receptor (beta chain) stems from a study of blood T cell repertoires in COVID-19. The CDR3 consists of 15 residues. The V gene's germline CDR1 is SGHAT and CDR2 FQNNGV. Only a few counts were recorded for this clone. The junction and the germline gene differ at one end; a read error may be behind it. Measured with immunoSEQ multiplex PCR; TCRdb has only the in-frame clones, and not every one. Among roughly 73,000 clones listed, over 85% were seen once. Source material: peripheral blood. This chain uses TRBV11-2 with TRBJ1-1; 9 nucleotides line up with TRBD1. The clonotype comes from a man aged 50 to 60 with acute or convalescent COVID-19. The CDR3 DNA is TGTGCCAGCAGCGCATGGGGGACAGGGAACCCTGAAGCTTTCTTT. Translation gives CASSAWGTGNPEAFF.